This record covers a single T cell receptor (beta chain). This receptor's antigen is unknown. No base quality information exists; no much larger clone differs at one position. The sample belongs to a study of blood T cell repertoires in COVID-19 (dated by TCRdb to between 2020 and 2021). Notes on the research overall: Samples covering the acute and convalescent phases of COVID-19 were provided by collaborators in the United States, Italy and Spain. Subjects who had been exposed to COVID-19, were actively infected with it, or had recovered from it provided the deeply sampled blood TCRbeta repertoires that made up the dataset. The sample metadata nearly always contained a de-identified subject ID, COVID-19 status, age in years and sex. Where available, HLA class I and class II types were taken from metadata supplied by the sample provider and were not determined by assay-based typing. Samples came from the ongoing ImmuneRACE study (first 160 participants) plus 1,254 subjects from 6 global collaborators. The prospective study material was composed of cDNA or gDNA derived from T cells, B-cell-depleted T cells, or PBMCs. The repertoires were released in a freely available public database meant as a resource for research on the immune response to SARS-CoV-2.

Taken from cysteine to phenylalanine, the CDR3 has 14 residues. The DNA shown is the 42-base CDR3, in frame from base 1. From a lookup of the germline V gene, CDR1 and CDR2 are MNHEY and SVGEGT. Here V drops 3 bases and J drops 5 bases, and the junction holds 5 bases not matched to any gene. Each collaborating institution followed its own protocols to collect whole blood in K2EDTA tubes. For TCRbeta analysis, collaborator samples were shipped as frozen whole blood, as isolated PBMCs, or as DNA extracted from either sample type. What the research found in general, with its limitations: The amount of clinical and demographic metadata varied by source and participant and was provided uncurated.

TCRbeta CDR3 regions were amplified from genomic DNA by means of the immunoSEQ Assay, a bias-controlled multiplex PCR. Turning to the authors' computational methods: Within the assay, amplification of reference gene primers was used to estimate how many nucleated cells each sample contained. Sequence reads were collapsed and filtered to measure the absolute abundance of every unique TCRbeta CDR3 rearrangement. For each sample, productive Simpson clonality was calculated as the square root of Simpson's diversity index over productive rearrangements. TCRdb limited this immuneACCESS table to in-frame rearrangements with V and J called. A share of clones is missing; checked studies link under half to unresolved V genes, and the rest is unexplained. V and J calls and clone size are given by that table; D and trimming were obtained from the DNA. Counted in this sample were some 150,000 clones; approximately 82% of them appeared once. The ten largest clonotypes hold almost 10% of the sample.

The sequenced material came from peripheral blood. This receptor was taken from a woman aged 50 to 65 with acute or convalescent COVID-19. The chain uses TRBV6-2 or TRBV6-3 and TRBJ2-5; 8 central nucleotides agree with TRBD2. The sequence in DNA is TGTGCCAGCAGTTATCGCGGGGGGCGGGAGACCCAGTACTTC. It translates as CASSYRGGRETQYF.